This TCR beta chain was retrieved from a study of cytomegalovirus exposure and HLA in healthy donors. At the level of the study: The 600 to 800 first-cohort repertoires shared a platform with the roughly 120 validation repertoires, as reported in a later analysis.

Repertoires were generated with immunoSEQ multiplex PCR, while TCRdb's copy carries only in-frame clones and drops some. This sample has about 130,000 clones, with about 95% found just once. Concerning this clone itself: The antigen is undetermined.

Overall study findings and caveats: Most TCR sequences were seen very rarely across donors, but some public TCRs occurred in many.

Germline CDR1 SGHNT, CDR2 YENEEA. The CDR3 runs to 12 residues. The V gene lost 0 bases and the J gene lost 5 bases, with 3 bases spanning the gap. V gene TRBV11-3 combines with J gene TRBJ2-3; the D is unclear. Sequencing was performed on PBMCs. This TCR was recovered from a man aged 18 to 29 in good health and CMV-seropositive. The CDR3 region has the DNA TGTGCCAGCAGCTTAGATCGAGATACGCAGTATTTT. Translated: CASSLDRDTQYF.